This T cell receptor (beta chain) derives from a study of blood T cell repertoires in COVID-19. On the study more broadly: Samples representing acute and convalescent COVID-19 were sourced from the United States, Italy and Spain. PBMCs, B-cell-depleted T cells, or T cells were the source of the cDNA or gDNA that made up the material.

Per the germline V gene, CDR1 is SSHAT and CDR2 is FNYEAQ (reference sequence). The CDR3 loop spans 15 amino acids. Trimming removed 5 bases at V and 0 bases at J, with 13 bases between. In the authors' workflow: Amplified reference gene primers provided the basis for estimating nucleated cell counts. This table comes from immunoSEQ multiplex PCR, and its TCRdb copy is limited to in-frame clones, with some not included. Clonal size and the V and J genes are those of that table, whereas D and trimming came from the DNA. The data contain some 230,000 clones, 65% to 85% of them singletons. The sample consisted of peripheral blood. The chain is built from TRBV7-7 and TRBJ1-1; possible D gene TRBD1, 6 bases. The TCR sequence derives from a woman aged 30 to 39 who had recovered from COVID-19. The CDR3 here is CASSPPTGMNTEAFF. Written as DNA, the CDR3 is TGTGCCAGCAGCCCCCCGACAGGAATGAACACTGAAGCTTTCTTT.